This TCR beta chain emerged from a study of identical twins. A template switching step contributed a universal primer site, while unique molecular identifiers were present in the cDNA. TCRdb fed the 5' RACE reads into MiXCR, producing one record per CDR3 protein. The sample carries fewer than 250,000 distinct CDR3 sequences, roughly 7.5% recorded once. This CDR3 region has 15 residues. The germline V and J ends were trimmed by 3 bases and 3 bases, with 14 bases remaining between them. Looked up from germline, CDR1 is SEHNR and CDR2 is FQNEAQ (reference sequence). This clonotype occurred many times. Its antigen is not identified. Study-level results: Alpha sequences that were out-of-frame and twin-shared showed an excess of low generation probability.

These records were also assigned to another study, of yellow fever vaccine responses in identical twins.

The TCR was taken from a young woman in good health. The sequenced sample was CD8+ T cells sorted from blood. V usage is TRBV7-9 and J usage is TRBJ2-5; D assignment may be TRBD1 or TRBD2 (5 bases each). CDR3 protein: CASSFGSGTEETQYF. The CDR3 bases are TGTGCCAGCAGCTTTGGTTCGGGGACCGAAGAGACCCAGTACTTC.